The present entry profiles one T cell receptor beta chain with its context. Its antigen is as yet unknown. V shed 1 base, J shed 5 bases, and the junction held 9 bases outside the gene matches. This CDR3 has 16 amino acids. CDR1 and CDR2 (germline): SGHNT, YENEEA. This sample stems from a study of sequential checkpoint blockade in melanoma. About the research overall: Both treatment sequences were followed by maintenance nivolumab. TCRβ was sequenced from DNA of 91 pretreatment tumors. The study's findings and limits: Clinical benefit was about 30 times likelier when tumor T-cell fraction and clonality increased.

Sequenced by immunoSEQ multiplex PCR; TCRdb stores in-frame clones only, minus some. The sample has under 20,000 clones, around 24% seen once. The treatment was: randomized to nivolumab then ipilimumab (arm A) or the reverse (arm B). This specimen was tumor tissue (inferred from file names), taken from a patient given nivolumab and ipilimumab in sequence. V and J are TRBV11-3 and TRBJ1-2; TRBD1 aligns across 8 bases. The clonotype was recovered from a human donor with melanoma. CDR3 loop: CASSLGTGLLGYGYTF. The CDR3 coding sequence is TGTGCCAGCAGCTTAGGGACAGGGCTGTTAGGGTATGGCTACACCTTC.